These 6 T cell receptor beta chains were all obtained from the same sample, sequenced in a study of CD8 T cells in ankylosing spondylitis. TCRdb re-called the 5' RACE reads through MiXCR, storing one row per CDR3 protein. This table has about 340,000 distinct CDR3 sequences, roughly 15% appearing once. The sequenced material came from blood, either unsorted or a sorted T cell fraction (not recorded which). The receptors originated from a male donor with ankylosing spondylitis or in good health (not recorded which).

This clonotype appeared many times. This chain uses TRBV15 with TRBJ2-2; either TRBD1 or TRBD2 may supply D (7 bases each). Trimming left V 7 bases short and J 0 bases short, with 15 bases between. CDR3 length equals 16 residues. Germline CDR1 is LNHNV and CDR2 is YYDKDF (reference sequence). In nucleotides, the CDR3 is TGTGCCACCAACCGCAGGGGGGGTACGAACACCGGGGAGCTGTTTTTT. As protein: CATNRRGGTNTGELFF.

The chain recombines TRBV6-8 with TRBJ2-1; a weak D match, TRBD1 (5 bases). Per germline, CDR1 MNHGY and CDR2 SAAAGT. The V end lost 2 bases, the J end lost 14 bases, and 16 bases lay between the germline ends. The CDR3 spans 13 residues. The CDR3 reads CASSYTPGRDEFF. In nucleotides, the CDR3 is TGTGCCAGCAGTTACACCCCCGGCAGGGATGAGTTCTTC.

V usage is TRBV4-1 and J usage is TRBJ2-2; 11 bases are a match to TRBD1. The CDR3 spans 16 residues. Germline V CDR1 and CDR2: MGHRA, YSYEKL. The V segment lost 5 bases and the J segment 2 bases; nucleotides outside the gene matches: 4. In DNA, the CDR3 is TGCGCCAGCAGCACCCGGACAGGGGGCAACACCGGGGAGCTGTTTTTT. Amino acids: CASSTRTGGNTGELFF.

This clonotype was detected many times. The chain has TRBV12-3 or TRBV12-4 and TRBJ1-1; TRBD1 is a possible D gene (6 bases). Trimming pared 5 bases from V and 3 bases from J, leaving 16 bases between. The CDR3 has 15 residues. Here the CDR3 reads CASSPHRASDTEAFF. CDR3 in DNA: TGTGCCAGCAGTCCCCACAGGGCCTCGGACACTGAAGCTTTCTTT.

The chain has TRBV10-2 and TRBJ2-7; D might be TRBD2 (5 bases). With 4 bases removed from V and 0 bases from J, the gap between germline ends came to 7 bases. Per germline, CDR1 WSHSY and CDR2 SAAADI. The CDR3 is 13 residues long. The CDR3 region is CASSAGSSYEQYF. The CDR3 coding sequence is TGCGCCAGCAGTGCGGGGAGCTCCTACGAGCAGTACTTC.

V is TRBV2 and J is TRBJ2-7; 7 positions agree with TRBD2. The junction had 5 bases not matched to a gene; V was cut back by 4 bases and J by 2 bases. Looked up from germline, CDR1 is SNHLY and CDR2 is FYNNEI. This CDR3 contains 14 residues. The CDR3 region has the DNA TGTGCCAGCAGTGCACGACTAGCTACCTACGAGCAGTACTTC. It encodes CASSARLATYEQYF.